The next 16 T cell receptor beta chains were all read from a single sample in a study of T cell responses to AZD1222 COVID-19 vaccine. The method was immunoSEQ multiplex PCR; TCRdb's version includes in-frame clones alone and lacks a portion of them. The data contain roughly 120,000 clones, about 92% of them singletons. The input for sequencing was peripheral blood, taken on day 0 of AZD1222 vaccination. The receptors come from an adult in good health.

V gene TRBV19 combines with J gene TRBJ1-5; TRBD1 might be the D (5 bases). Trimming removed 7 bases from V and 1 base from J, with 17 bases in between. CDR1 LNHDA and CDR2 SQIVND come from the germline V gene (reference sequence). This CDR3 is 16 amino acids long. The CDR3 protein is CASTTQTGVSNQPQHF. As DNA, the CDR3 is TGTGCCAGTACCACACAGACGGGGGTGAGCAATCAGCCCCAGCATTTT.

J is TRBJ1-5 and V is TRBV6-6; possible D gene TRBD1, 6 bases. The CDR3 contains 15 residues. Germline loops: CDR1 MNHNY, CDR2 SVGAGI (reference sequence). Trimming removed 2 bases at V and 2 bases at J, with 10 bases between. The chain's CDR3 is CASSYQGMGNQPQHF. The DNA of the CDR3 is TGTGCCAGCAGTTACCAGGGGATGGGCAATCAGCCCCAGCATTTT.

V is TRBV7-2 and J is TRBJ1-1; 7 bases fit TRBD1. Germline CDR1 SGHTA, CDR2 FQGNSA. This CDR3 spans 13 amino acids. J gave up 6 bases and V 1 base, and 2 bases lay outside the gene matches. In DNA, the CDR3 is TGTGCCAGCAGCTTAGGAGGGGGCCCTGAAGCTTTCTTT. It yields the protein CASSLGGGPEAFF.

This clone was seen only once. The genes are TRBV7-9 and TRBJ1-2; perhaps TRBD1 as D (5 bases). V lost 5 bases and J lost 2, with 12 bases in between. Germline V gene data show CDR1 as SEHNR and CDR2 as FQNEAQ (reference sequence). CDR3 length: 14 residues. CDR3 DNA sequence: TGTGCCAGCAGCGACAGCGCCTTAAACTATGGCTACACCTTC. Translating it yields CASSDSALNYGYTF.

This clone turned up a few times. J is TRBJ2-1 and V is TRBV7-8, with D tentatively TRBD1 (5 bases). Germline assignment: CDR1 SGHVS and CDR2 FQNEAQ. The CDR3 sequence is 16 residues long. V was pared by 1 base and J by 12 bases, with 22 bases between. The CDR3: CASSLGRGLPGLGQFF. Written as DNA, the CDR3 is TGTGCCAGCAGCTTAGGCCGCGGATTGCCAGGGCTCGGGCAGTTCTTC. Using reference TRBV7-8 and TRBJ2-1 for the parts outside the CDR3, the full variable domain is GAGVSQSPRYKVAKRGQDVALRCDPISGHVSLFWYQQALGQGPEFLTYFQNEAQLDKSGLPSDRFFAERPEGSVSTLKIQRTQQEDSAVYLCASSLGRGLPGLGQFFGPGTRLTVL.

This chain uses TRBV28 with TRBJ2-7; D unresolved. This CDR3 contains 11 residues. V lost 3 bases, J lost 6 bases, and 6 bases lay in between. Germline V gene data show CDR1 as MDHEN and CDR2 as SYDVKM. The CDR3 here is CASSFGVEQYF. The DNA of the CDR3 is TGTGCCAGCAGTTTTGGTGTCGAGCAGTACTTC.

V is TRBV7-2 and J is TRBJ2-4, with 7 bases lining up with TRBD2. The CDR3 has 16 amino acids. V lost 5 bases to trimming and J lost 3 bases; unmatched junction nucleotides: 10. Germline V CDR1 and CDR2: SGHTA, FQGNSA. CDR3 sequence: CASSPFGGGFKNIQYF. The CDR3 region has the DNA TGTGCCAGCAGCCCGTTTGGGGGGGGATTCAAAAACATTCAGTACTTC.

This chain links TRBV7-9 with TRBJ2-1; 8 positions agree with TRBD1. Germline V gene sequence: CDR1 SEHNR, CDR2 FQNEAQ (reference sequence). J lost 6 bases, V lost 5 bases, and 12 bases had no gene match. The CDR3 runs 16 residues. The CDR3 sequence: CASSDLGRGPFNEQFF. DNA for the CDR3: TGTGCCAGCAGCGATCTGGGCAGGGGGCCTTTCAATGAGCAGTTCTTC.

The CDR3 loop reads CASSHSTGHSGANVLTF. Written as DNA, the CDR3 is TGCGCCAGCAGTCATTCTACAGGACACTCTGGGGCCAACGTCCTGACTTTC. This chain connects TRBV23-1 to TRBJ2-6; D may be TRBD1 (5 bases). TRBV23-1 is noted as an ORF with a role that remains uncertain. The CDR3 totals 17 residues. The V and J ends lost 3 bases and 0 bases respectively, with 12 bases between them.

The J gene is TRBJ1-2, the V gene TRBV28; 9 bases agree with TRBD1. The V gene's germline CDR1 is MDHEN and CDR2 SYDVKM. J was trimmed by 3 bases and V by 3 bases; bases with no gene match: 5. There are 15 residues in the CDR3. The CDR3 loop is CASSLGTGLDYGYTF. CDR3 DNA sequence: TGTGCCAGCAGTTTGGGGACAGGGCTAGACTATGGCTACACCTTC.

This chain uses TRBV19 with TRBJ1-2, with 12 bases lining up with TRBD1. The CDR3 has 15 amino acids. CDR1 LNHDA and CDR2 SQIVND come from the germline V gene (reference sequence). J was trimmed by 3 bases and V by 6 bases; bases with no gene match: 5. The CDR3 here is CASRPGTGGYYGYTF. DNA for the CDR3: TGTGCCAGTAGACCCGGGACAGGGGGCTACTATGGCTACACCTTC.

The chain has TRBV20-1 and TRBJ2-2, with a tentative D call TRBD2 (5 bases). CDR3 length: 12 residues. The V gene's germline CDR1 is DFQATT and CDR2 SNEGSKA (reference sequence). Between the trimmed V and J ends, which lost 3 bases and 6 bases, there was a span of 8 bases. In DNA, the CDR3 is TGCAGTGCTAGTTCCGGGGCCGGGGAGCTGTTTTTT. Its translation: CSASSGAGELFF.

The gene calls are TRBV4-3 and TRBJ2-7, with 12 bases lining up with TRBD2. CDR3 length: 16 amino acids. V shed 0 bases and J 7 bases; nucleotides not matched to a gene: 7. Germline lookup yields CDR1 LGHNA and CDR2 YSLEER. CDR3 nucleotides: TGCGCCAGCAGCCAAGAGGGACTAGCGGGTGAGGGGGAGCAGTACTTC. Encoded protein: CASSQEGLAGEGEQYF.

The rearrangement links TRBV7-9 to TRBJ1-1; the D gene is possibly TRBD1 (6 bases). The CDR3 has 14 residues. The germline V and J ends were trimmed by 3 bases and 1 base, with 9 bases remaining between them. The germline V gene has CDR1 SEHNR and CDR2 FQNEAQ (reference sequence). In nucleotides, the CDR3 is TGTGCCAGCAGCTTTTCAGGGGAGAACACTGAAGCTTTCTTT. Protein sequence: CASSFSGENTEAFF.

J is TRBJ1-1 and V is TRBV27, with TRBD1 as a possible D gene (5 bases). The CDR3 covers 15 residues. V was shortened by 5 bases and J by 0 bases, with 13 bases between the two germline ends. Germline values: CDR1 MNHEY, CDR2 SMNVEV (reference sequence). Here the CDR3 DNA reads TGTGCCAGCAGTGTGGGACTTCCAATGAACACTGAAGCTTTCTTT. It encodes CASSVGLPMNTEAFF.

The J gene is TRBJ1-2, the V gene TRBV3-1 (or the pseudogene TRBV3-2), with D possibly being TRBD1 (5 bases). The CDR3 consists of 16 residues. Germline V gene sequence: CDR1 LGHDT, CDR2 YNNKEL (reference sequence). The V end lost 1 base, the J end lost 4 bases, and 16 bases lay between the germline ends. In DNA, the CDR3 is TGTGCCAGCAGCCAAGTTCGCCAGGGTGGTTCCTATGGCTACACCTTC. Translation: CASSQVRQGGSYGYTF.